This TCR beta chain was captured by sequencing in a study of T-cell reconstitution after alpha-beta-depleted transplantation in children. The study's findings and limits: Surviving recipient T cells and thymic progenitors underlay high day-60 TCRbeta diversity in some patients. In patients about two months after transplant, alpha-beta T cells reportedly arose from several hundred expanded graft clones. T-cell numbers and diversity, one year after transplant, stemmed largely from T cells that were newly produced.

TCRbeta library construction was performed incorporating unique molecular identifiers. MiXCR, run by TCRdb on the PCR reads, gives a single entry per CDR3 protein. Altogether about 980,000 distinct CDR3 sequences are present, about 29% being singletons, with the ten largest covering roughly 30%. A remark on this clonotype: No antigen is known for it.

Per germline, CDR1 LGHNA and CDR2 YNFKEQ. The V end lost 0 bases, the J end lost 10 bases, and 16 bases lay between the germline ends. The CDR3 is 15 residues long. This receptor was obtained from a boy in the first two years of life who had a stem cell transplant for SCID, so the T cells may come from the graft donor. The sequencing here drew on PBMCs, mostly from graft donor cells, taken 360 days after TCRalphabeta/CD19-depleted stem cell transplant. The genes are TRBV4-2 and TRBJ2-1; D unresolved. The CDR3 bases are TGTGCCAGCAGCCAAGAAGAACTCCGCCCCCGGGAGCAGTTCTTC. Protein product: CASSQEELRPREQFF.